This T cell receptor (beta chain) appears in the sequencing data of a study of early T cells in non-severe SARS-CoV-2 infection. The wider study: Sequencing used unsorted whole-blood bulk RNA, so chains lack pairing.

The germline CDR1 and CDR2 sequences are SEHNR and FQNEAQ (reference sequence). The V gene end was trimmed by 0 bases and the J gene end by 9 bases; junction bases not matched to a gene: 12. The CDR3 totals 18 residues. Only a few counts were recorded for this clonotype. From the 5' RACE reads, TCRdb called clonotypes with MiXCR, one entry per CDR3 protein. This sample has more than 95,000 distinct CDR3 sequences; 15% occur once, and the top ten carry 21%. The clonotype originates from an adult who was a healthcare worker with PCR-confirmed SARS-CoV-2 infection or an uninfected control (not recorded which). The rearrangement uses TRBV7-9 and TRBJ1-6; 9 nucleotides line up with TRBD1. Sample: whole blood. Here the CDR3 reads CASSLASGTGFASSPLHF. As DNA, the CDR3 is TGTGCCAGCAGCTTAGCATCCGGGACAGGGTTCGCTAGTTCACCCCTCCACTTT. The complete variable domain, with remaining parts taken from reference TRBV7-9 and TRBJ1-6, reads DTGVSQNPRHKITKRGQNVTFRCDPISEHNRLYWYRQTLGQGPEFLTYFQNEAQLEKSRLLSDRFSAERPKGSFSTLEIQRTEQGDSAMYLCASSLASGTGFASSPLHFGNGTRLTVT.